The clone carrying this T cell receptor beta chain has just a few counts. Its target is not known. This specimen belongs to a study of STAT5B mutations in CD4+ large granular lymphocyte leukemia. Study information: Healthy donors showed HLA-associated enrichment of the CDR3 'QG' motif. The study, taken as a whole, reports: Main leukemic clonotypes were patient-specific, but approximately 25% appeared at low frequency elsewhere.

Assay used: immunoSEQ multiplex PCR; TCRdb lists only in-frame clones, some missing. Here the sample spans 20,000 to 25,000 clones, 79% being singletons. This CDR3 has 11 amino acids. CDR1 MNHNS and CDR2 SASEGT come from the germline V gene. Trimming took off 7 bases at V and 8 bases at J, with 12 bases between the two ends. The V gene is TRBV6-1, the J gene TRBJ2-7; no clear D gene. The clonotype originates from a human donor in good health. Source material: CD4+ T cells from blood buffy coats. The CDR3 loop is CASISHTKQYF. The CDR3 region has the DNA TGTGCCAGCATCTCGCACACAAAGCAGTACTTC.